The 27 T cell receptor beta chains below were found in one sample sequenced in a study of OX40 agonist ivuxolimab in advanced cancers. Using immunoSEQ multiplex PCR, the repertoire was profiled, and TCRdb retains in-frame clones only, with some absent. Altogether about 110,000 clones are present, around 93% being singletons, with the ten largest covering over 0.6%. This specimen consisted of CD4+ or CD8+ T cells sorted from blood, obtained in a trial of the OX40 agonist ivuxolimab. The receptors were sampled from an adult with an advanced solid tumor such as melanoma, head and neck, liver or kidney cancer.

CDR3 nucleotide sequence: TGCGCCAGCAGCCAAGATACTAGCGGGACCTCAAAAGAGACCCAGTACTTC. This gives the protein CASSQDTSGTSKETQYF. This sequence joins TRBV4-1 and TRBJ2-5; TRBD2 aligns across 10 bases. With 0 bases clipped from V and 3 bases from J, the junction kept 7 bases outside the gene matches. The V gene's germline CDR1 is MGHRA and CDR2 YSYEKL. The CDR3 is made up of 17 amino acids.

The gene calls are TRBV7-9 and TRBJ2-5, with no clear D. V gave up 5 bases and J gave up 7 bases, with 8 bases separating them. CDR1 SEHNR and CDR2 FQNEAQ come from the germline V gene (reference sequence). The CDR3 is 11 residues long. CDR3 bases: TGTGCCAGCAGCCCGTCGGGGACCCAGTACTTC. Its protein product is CASSPSGTQYF.

The V gene is TRBV6-1, the J gene TRBJ2-5; D is ambiguous. V lost 7 bases and J 1 base, leaving 10 bases between the germline ends. CDR1 is MNHNS and CDR2 is SASEGT in the germline V gene. The CDR3 spans 13 residues. The CDR3 region is CASTPSRQETQYF. The CDR3 DNA reads TGTGCCAGCACCCCTTCGCGCCAAGAGACCCAGTACTTC.

The chain couples TRBV6-1 to TRBJ1-2, with TRBD1 matching over 10 bases. V gave up 10 bases and J gave up 4 bases; unmatched junction bases: 6. The CDR3 is 13 residues long. The germline V gene has CDR1 MNHNS and CDR2 SASEGT. CDR3: CATTGGHIYGYTF. The CDR3 nucleotides read TGTGCCACGACAGGGGGCCACATCTATGGCTACACCTTC.

This chain links TRBV11-2 with TRBJ2-7; TRBD1 aligns across 8 bases. This CDR3 is built from 13 residues. V lost 5 bases to trimming and J lost 7 bases; unmatched junction nucleotides: 7. Germline values: CDR1 SGHAT, CDR2 FQNNGV. The CDR3 DNA follows: TGTGCCAGCAGCCTCGGCAGGGGGCAGGAGCAGTACTTC. Protein product: CASSLGRGQEQYF.

In this sample, this clone turned up once. The chain has TRBV6-5 and TRBJ1-2; 8 bases are shared with TRBD1. V lost 5 bases to trimming and J lost 0 bases; unmatched junction nucleotides: 2. The CDR3 runs 14 residues. From germline, CDR1 is MNHEY and CDR2 SVGAGI. DNA for the CDR3: TGTGCCAGCAGTCGGACAGGGTCTAACTATGGCTACACCTTC. Its translation is CASSRTGSNYGYTF.

To note about this clone: The same CDR3 also results from other DNA sequences found in this sample. The V gene is TRBV9, the J gene TRBJ1-1; the D is unclear. This CDR3 has 13 amino acids. V was shortened by 0 bases and J by 0 bases, with 3 bases between the two germline ends. The germline V gene encodes CDR1 SGDLS and CDR2 YYNGEE. The CDR3 reads CASSVGMNTEAFF. In DNA, the CDR3 is TGTGCCAGCAGCGTAGGCATGAACACTGAAGCTTTCTTT.

The J gene is TRBJ2-3, the V gene TRBV5-6, with D possibly being TRBD1 or TRBD2 (6 bases each). The V end lost 1 base, the J end lost 4 bases, and 16 bases lay between the germline ends. In germline, CDR1 is SGHDT, CDR2 YYEEEE. This CDR3 is built from 16 residues. The CDR3 nucleotides read TGTGCCAGCAGCTTGTATCGGGGGCTTGACGCAGATACGCAGTATTTT. It codes for CASSLYRGLDADTQYF.

This clone was recorded once. The chain links TRBV19 to TRBJ2-1; D unresolved. This CDR3 has 13 amino acids. Per germline, CDR1 LNHDA and CDR2 SQIVND (reference sequence). V gave up 3 bases and J gave up 5 bases, with 8 bases separating them. For the CDR3, the DNA is TGTGCCAGTAGTATCCAGGCTAACAATGAGCAGTTCTTC. This codes for CASSIQANNEQFF.

The chain couples TRBV7-9 to TRBJ2-5, with D unresolved. Looked up from germline, CDR1 is SEHNR and CDR2 is FQNEAQ (reference sequence). V lost 6 bases to trimming and J lost 5 bases, with 7 bases between them. There are 11 residues in the CDR3. CDR3 DNA sequence: TGTGCCAGCAGGAATGCGGAGACCCAGTACTTC. Its translation is CASRNAETQYF.

V gene TRBV6-6 combines with J gene TRBJ1-4; D call uncertain. The CDR3 spans 12 residues. Trimming stripped 2 bases from V and 8 bases from J, with 6 bases between. CDR1 and CDR2 from the germline V gene are MNHNY and SVGAGI (reference sequence). CDR3 region: CASSYAGEKLFF. In DNA, the CDR3 is TGTGCCAGCAGTTACGCAGGCGAAAAACTGTTTTTT.

This clone was seen only a few times. The J gene is TRBJ1-2, the V gene TRBV30; 8 bases are shared with TRBD1. Per the germline V gene, CDR1 is GTSNPN and CDR2 is SVGIG (reference sequence). V gave up 1 base and J gave up 4 bases; unmatched junction bases: 5. CDR3 size: 14 residues. CDR3: CAWSGLTGAYGYTF. The CDR3 bases are TGTGCCTGGAGTGGGCTGACAGGGGCCTATGGCTACACCTTC.

The chain joins TRBV2 to TRBJ2-5; TRBD1 might be the D (6 bases). V was cut by 3 bases and J by 5 bases, with 10 bases left in between. The CDR3 sequence is 13 residues long. Germline CDR1 SNHLY, CDR2 FYNNEI. CDR3 sequence (DNA): TGTGCCAGCAGTGAGGCAGGGGTGGAGACCCAGTACTTC. Its protein is CASSEAGVETQYF. Full variable domain (rest looked up from reference TRBV2 and TRBJ2-5): EPEVTQTPSHQVTQMGQEVILRCVPISNHLYFYWYRQILGQKVEFLVSFYNNEISEKSEIFDDQFSVERPDGSNFTLKIRSTKLEDSAMYFCASSEAGVETQYFGPGTRLLVL.

The genes are TRBV27 and TRBJ2-7, with a weak D call TRBD1 (5 bases). The CDR3 spans 14 residues. Trimming left V 7 bases short and J 4 bases short, with 17 bases between. The germline V gene encodes CDR1 MNHEY and CDR2 SMNVEV (reference sequence). The CDR3 DNA follows: TGTGCCAGCATTCTTGCCCCTGGACAATACGAGCAGTACTTC. It is translated as CASILAPGQYEQYF.

The V call is TRBV30, the J call TRBJ1-2; perhaps TRBD1 as D (6 bases). V shed 2 bases and J shed 2 bases, with 15 bases lying between them. Germline V gene data show CDR1 as GTSNPN and CDR2 as SVGIG (reference sequence). The CDR3 consists of 15 residues. CDR3 nucleotide sequence: TGTGCCTGGAGTTTCACAGGGAGGGAAAACTATGGCTACACCTTC. It specifies CAWSFTGRENYGYTF.

The chain employs TRBV5-1 and TRBJ1-6, with TRBD1 identical over 9 bases. Trimming at V came to 8 bases and at J to 9 bases, leaving 9 bases not matched to a gene. Germline CDR1 and CDR2: SGHRS and YFSETQ. CDR3 length: 14 amino acids. CDR3 bases: TGCGCCAGTAGGACAGGGGAAGGAAGTTCACCCCTCCACTTT. The encoded protein is CASRTGEGSSPLHF.

With regard to this clone: Germline is not matched at one junction end, which may reflect a read error. The chain carries TRBV7-2 and TRBJ2-1; 12 bases fit TRBD2. CDR1 SGHTA and CDR2 FQGNSA come from the germline V gene. This CDR3 comprises 14 residues. The chain's CDR3 is CASSLAGGYNEQFF. For the CDR3, the DNA is TGTGCCAGCAGCCTAGCGGGGGGGTACAATGAGCAGTTCTTC.

The CDR3 region has the DNA TGCGCCAGCACACCCGGGACAGCCTCCTACGAGCAGTACTTC. Amino acids: CASTPGTASYEQYF. The chain employs TRBV5-1 and TRBJ2-7, with 7 positions matching TRBD1. Germline values: CDR1 SGHRS, CDR2 YFSETQ. The length of the CDR3 is 14 residues. The V gene end was trimmed by 6 bases and the J gene end by 0 bases; junction bases not matched to a gene: 6.

The chain uses TRBV10-2 and TRBJ2-3, with TRBD2 as a possible D gene (6 bases). The V gene lost 6 bases and the J gene lost 3 bases, with 13 bases spanning the gap. The CDR3 extends over 14 amino acids. Looked up from germline, CDR1 is WSHSY and CDR2 is SAAADI. CDR3 in DNA: TGCGCCAGCAGGGGCCTCGGGGGAACAGATACGCAGTATTTT. This codes for CASRGLGGTDTQYF.

This clone was seen only once. The chain is built from TRBV27 and TRBJ2-5; TRBD2 matches 11 bases. The CDR3 is 14 amino acids. Germline CDR1 reads MNHEY; CDR2 reads SMNVEV (reference sequence). V lost 6 bases, J lost 4 bases, and 4 bases stayed unmatched. CDR3 nucleotide sequence: TGTGCCAGCAGGCTAGCGGGGGGCGGAGAGACCCAGTACTTC. Its translation: CASRLAGGGETQYF.

The V gene is TRBV7-3, the J gene TRBJ2-7, with a tentative D call TRBD2 (5 bases). The CDR3 runs to 13 residues. The germline V and J ends were trimmed by 4 bases and 8 bases, with 15 bases remaining between them. Germline V lookup: CDR1 SGHTA, CDR2 FQGTGA. In DNA form, the CDR3 reads TGTGCCAGCAGCTGGACGGAGGCCGAACAGCAGTACTTC. It specifies CASSWTEAEQQYF.

This chain uses TRBV5-1 with TRBJ2-1; the match to TRBD1 covers 7 bases. This CDR3 is 17 amino acids long. Germline V CDR1 and CDR2: SGHRS, YFSETQ. The V and J ends lost 0 bases and 6 bases, in that order; junction bases with no gene match: 12. DNA of the CDR3: TGCGCCAGCAGCTTGGCAGGGGGAGCAGGCAGCTTCAATGAGCAGTTCTTC. This encodes CASSLAGGAGSFNEQFF.

This chain uses TRBV11-1 with TRBJ1-5, with D uncertain. V gave up 5 bases and J gave up 10 bases, with 15 bases separating them. The CDR3 runs 13 residues. Looked up from germline, CDR1 is SGHAT and CDR2 is FQDESV (reference sequence). The DNA of the CDR3 is TGTGCCAGCAGCATAGGGCCGGAAACACCCCAGCATTTT. Protein sequence: CASSIGPETPQHF.

In regard to this clone: Other DNA sequences within the sample encode an identical CDR3. This chain uses TRBV18 with TRBJ1-5; D is possibly TRBD1 (6 bases). CDR3 length: 14 amino acids. The germline gives CDR1 KGHSH, CDR2 LQKENI. V lost 3 bases and J 2 bases, leaving 8 bases between the germline ends. CDR3 in amino acids: CASSPGGGNQPQHF. The CDR3, as DNA: TGTGCCAGCTCACCGGGGGGCGGCAATCAGCCCCAGCATTTT.

CDR3 sequence reads: CAWSVGGPYEQYF. The CDR3 nucleotides are TGTGCCTGGAGTGTGGGGGGGCCCTACGAGCAGTACTTC. V usage is TRBV30 and J usage is TRBJ2-7; D is possibly TRBD2 (7 bases). Germline CDR1 is GTSNPN and CDR2 is SVGIG (reference sequence). V shed 0 bases and J shed 2 bases, with 8 bases lying between them. This CDR3 comprises 13 residues.

This clone has only one observation. This rearrangement joins TRBV6-1 to TRBJ1-5; D not certain. V was cut by 3 bases and J by 7 bases, with 13 bases left in between. CDR1 and CDR2 (germline): MNHNS, SASEGT. This CDR3 spans 14 amino acids. The CDR3 spells CASSDNLVGQPQHF. Here the CDR3 DNA reads TGTGCCAGCAGTGATAATCTGGTGGGACAGCCCCAGCATTTT.

The rearrangement joins TRBV7-3 to TRBJ2-2; tentative D call: TRBD2 (5 bases). The V gene's germline CDR1 is SGHTA and CDR2 FQGTGA. Trimming stripped 5 bases from V and 2 bases from J, with 12 bases between. This CDR3 is built from 15 residues. The CDR3 bases are TGTGCCAGCAGCCCGGGGAGTTCTAACACCGGGGAGCTGTTTTTT. Protein sequence: CASSPGSSNTGELFF.